This T cell receptor (beta chain) was sequenced during a study of human T cells and chemical hapten exposure. Germline CDR1 and CDR2: DFQATT and SNEGSKA (reference sequence). The CDR3 has 16 amino acids. Trimming took 0 bases from V and 6 from J; bases not matched to a gene: 10. Sample time point: pre-sensitization, week 0. Treatment described: therapeutic diphenylcyclopropenone sensitization with weekly scalp DPC. Source study methods: Samples held a median of 95,638 TCRs, range about 20,000–690,600. TCRdb itself ran the RACE reads through MiXCR, one entry per CDR3 protein. The V and J calls come from TCRdb's annotation, not from the publication. The table records around 330,000 distinct CDR3 sequences, 5.5% of them present only once.

The sequence was collected from a woman aged 18-29 years with alopecia areata. Some clones in this sample may be carry-over from other donors' samples. This sample comprised whole blood, obtained in connection with sensitization to the hapten diphenylcyclopropenone (DPC). The V call is TRBV20-1, the J call TRBJ2-7, with TRBD2 identical over 11 bases. The CDR3 region is CSARDLSSGGRGEQYF. As DNA, the CDR3 is TGCAGTGCTAGAGATCTTTCTAGCGGGGGGAGAGGCGAGCAGTACTTC.